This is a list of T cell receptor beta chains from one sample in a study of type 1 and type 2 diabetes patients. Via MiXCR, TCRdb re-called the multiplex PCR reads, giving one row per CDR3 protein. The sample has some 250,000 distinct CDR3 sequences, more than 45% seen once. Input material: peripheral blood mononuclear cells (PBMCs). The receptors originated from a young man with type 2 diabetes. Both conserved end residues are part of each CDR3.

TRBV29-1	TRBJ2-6	CSADRIQGTGANVLTF
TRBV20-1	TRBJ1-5	CSATNGTLNQPQHF
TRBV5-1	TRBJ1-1	CASSLGSGGKAFF
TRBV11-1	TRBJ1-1	CASSPRRTDLLEAFF
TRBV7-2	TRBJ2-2	CASSSSLTGELFF
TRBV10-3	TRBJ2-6	CAIKGQGPSGANVLTF
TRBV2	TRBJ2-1	CASSLSRWAGQYNEQFF
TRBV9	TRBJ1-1	CASSVEGGSLNTEAFF
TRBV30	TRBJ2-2	CAWLAGLNTGELFF
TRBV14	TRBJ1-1	CASSPRGRFRYTEAFF
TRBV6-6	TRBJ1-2	CASSYSIGGDGPDYGCTF
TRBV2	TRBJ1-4	CASLQRSTNEKLFF
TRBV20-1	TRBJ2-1	CSAERGPNNEQFF
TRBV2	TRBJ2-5	CASREITGTFGETQYF
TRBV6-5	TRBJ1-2	CASSVGTGVFGYTF
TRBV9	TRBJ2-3	CASSGHPGTASTDTQYF
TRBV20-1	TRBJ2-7	CSARRGGYEQYF
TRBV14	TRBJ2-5	CASSQVKGRGGTQYF
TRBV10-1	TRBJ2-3	CASSPTQGDTQYF
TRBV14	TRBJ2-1	CASSLLVSSYNEQFF
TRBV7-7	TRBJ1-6	CASSLYKGANSPLHF
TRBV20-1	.	CSALDTGTGVDEQFF
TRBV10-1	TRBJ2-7	CASSAGTGIAEQYF
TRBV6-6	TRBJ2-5	CASRTHTGRQETQYF
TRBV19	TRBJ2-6	CASSEWNTASGANVLTF
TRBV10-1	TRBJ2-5	CASSESTRGSMETQYF
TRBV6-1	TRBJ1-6	CASRTGYNNSPLHF
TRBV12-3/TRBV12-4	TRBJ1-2	CASSLRLFGGREANYGYTF
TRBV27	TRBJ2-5	CASSSHSVQGHQTQYF
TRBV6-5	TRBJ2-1	CASGNSWNEQFF
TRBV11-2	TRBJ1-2	CASSLLAGVSPTNYGYTF
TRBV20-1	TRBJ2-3	CSARDPAFSDTQYF
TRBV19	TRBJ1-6	CPSSLGTGSSPLHF
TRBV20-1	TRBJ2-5	CSARDRSRVQETQYF
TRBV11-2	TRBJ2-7	CASSRAPGVYEQYF
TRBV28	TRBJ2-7	CASSSGQVIEQYF
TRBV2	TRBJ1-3	CASSETGSGNTIYF
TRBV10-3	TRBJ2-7	CAISESVTVFSVDYEQYF
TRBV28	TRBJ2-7	CASSLSGIAYEQYF
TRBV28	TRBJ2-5	CASSSFGGSTYNQETQYF
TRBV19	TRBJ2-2	CASSITGANTGELFF
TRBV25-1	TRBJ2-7	CASRPPLRDEQYF
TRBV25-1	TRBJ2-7	CASSLRVSVGVVGTSGSYEQYF
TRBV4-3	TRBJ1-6	CASSPGTKDSPLHF